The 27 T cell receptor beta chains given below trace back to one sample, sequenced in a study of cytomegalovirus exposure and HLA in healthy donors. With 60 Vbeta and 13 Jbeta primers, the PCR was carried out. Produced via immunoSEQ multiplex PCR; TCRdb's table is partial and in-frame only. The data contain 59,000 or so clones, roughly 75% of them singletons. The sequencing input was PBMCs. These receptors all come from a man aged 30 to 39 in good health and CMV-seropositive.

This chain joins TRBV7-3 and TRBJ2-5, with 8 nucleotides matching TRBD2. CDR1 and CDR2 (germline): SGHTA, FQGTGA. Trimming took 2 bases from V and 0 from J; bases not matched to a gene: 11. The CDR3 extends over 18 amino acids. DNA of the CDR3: TGTGCCAGCAGCTTATCCCCCTCGAGCGGGGGAAACCAAGAGACCCAGTACTTC. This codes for CASSLSPSSGGNQETQYF. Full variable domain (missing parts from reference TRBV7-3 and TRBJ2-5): GAGVSQTPSNKVTEKGKYVELRCDPISGHTALYWYRQSLGQGPEFLIYFQGTGAADDSGLPNDRFFAVRPEGSVSTLKIQRTERGDSAVYLCASSLSPSSGGNQETQYFGPGTRLLVL.

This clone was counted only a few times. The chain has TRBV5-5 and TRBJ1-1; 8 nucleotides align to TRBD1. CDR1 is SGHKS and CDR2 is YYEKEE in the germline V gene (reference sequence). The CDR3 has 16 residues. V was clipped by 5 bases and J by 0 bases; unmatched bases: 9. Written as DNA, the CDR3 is TGTGCCAGCAGAAGCACCCCACAGGGGGTGAACACTGAAGCTTTCTTT. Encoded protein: CASRSTPQGVNTEAFF.

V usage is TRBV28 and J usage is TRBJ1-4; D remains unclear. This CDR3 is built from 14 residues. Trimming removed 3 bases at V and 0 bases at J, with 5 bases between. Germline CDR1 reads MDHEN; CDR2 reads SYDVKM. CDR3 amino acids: CASSFGATNEKLFF. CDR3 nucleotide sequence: TGTGCCAGCAGTTTCGGGGCAACTAATGAAAAACTGTTTTTT.

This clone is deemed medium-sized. CDR3 nucleotide sequence: TGCGCCAGCAGCCAAGACCTTAGGGGCGACTATGGCTACACCTTC. Its translation: CASSQDLRGDYGYTF. The V and J genes are TRBV4-3 and TRBJ1-2; maybe TRBD1 (5 bases). CDR3 length: 15 residues. The V and J ends lost 0 bases and 3 bases respectively, with 11 bases between them. Germline-derived CDR1 and CDR2 are LGHNA and YSLEER.

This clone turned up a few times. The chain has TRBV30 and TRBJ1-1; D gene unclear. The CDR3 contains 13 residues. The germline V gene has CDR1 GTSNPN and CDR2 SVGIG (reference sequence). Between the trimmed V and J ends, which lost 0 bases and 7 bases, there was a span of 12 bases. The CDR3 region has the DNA TGTGCCTGGAGTGTAATCTCAGGTCTTGAAGCTTTCTTT. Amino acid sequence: CAWSVISGLEAFF. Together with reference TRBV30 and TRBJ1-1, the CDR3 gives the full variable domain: SQTIHQWPATLVQPVGSPLSLECTVEGTSNPNLYWYRQAAGRGLQLLFYSVGIGQISSEVPQNLSASRPQDRQFILSSKKLLLSDSGFYLCAWSVISGLEAFFGQGTRLTVV.

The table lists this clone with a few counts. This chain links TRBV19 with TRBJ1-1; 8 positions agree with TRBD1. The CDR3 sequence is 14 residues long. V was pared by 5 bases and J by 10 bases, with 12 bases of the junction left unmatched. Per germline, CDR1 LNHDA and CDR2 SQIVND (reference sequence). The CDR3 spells CASSLTTVTGGAFF. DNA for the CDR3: TGTGCCAGTAGTCTCACCACGGTTACAGGGGGAGCTTTCTTT.

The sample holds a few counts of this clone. The CDR3 reads CASSKGLCRAVTGELFF. The CDR3 region has the DNA TGTGCCAGCAGCAAGGGTTTATGCAGGGCGGTAACCGGGGAGCTGTTTTTT. The chain employs TRBV21-1 and TRBJ2-2; the D call TRBD1 from the table was never checked on the DNA. TRBV21-1 is shown as a pseudogene. The CDR3 runs 17 residues.

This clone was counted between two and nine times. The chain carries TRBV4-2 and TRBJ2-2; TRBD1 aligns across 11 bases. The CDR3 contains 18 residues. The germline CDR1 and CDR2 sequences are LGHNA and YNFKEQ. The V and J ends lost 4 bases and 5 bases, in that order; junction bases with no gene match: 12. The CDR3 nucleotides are TGTGCCAGCAGCCCCTGGACAGGGGGCGCAGGAGAGACCGGGGAGCTGTTTTTT. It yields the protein CASSPWTGGAGETGELFF.

The CDR3 DNA is TGTGCCAGCAGCTCTTCCGCATTGGGACAGGCGAACAATCAGCCCCAGCATTTT. This gives the protein CASSSSALGQANNQPQHF. The V gene is TRBV5-6, the J gene TRBJ1-5; 8 bases fit TRBD1. With V trimmed by 3 bases and J by 3 bases, 14 bases remained unmatched. In germline, CDR1 is SGHDT, CDR2 YYEEEE. The CDR3 extends over 18 amino acids.

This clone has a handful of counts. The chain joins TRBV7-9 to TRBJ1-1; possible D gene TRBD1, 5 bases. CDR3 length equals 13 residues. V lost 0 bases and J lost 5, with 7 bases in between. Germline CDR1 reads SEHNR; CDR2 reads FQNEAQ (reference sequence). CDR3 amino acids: CASSLAAGTEAFF. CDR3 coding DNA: TGTGCCAGCAGCTTAGCGGCAGGGACTGAAGCTTTCTTT.

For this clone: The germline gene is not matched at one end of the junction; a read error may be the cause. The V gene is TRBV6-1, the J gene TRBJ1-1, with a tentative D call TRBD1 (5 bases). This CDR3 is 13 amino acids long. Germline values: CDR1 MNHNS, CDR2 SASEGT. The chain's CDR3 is CASSEAQDKGNSF. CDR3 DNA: TGTGCCAGCAGTGAAGCGCAGGATAAGGGGAACAGCTTT.

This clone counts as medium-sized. CDR3 in DNA: TGTGCCAGCAGCGCGTGGGGGACAGGGGCTGCGGAGCAGTTCTTC. It encodes CASSAWGTGAAEQFF. V is TRBV25-1 and J is TRBJ2-1; TRBD1 matches 10 bases. CDR3 length: 15 amino acids. V lost 6 bases and J lost 10; bases outside the gene matches: 12. Germline V lookup: CDR1 MGHDK, CDR2 SYGVNS. Full variable domain (rest looked up from reference TRBV25-1 and TRBJ2-1): EADIYQTPRYLVIGTGKKITLECSQTMGHDKMYWYQQDPGMELHLIHYSYGVNSTEKGDLSSESTVSRIRTEHFPLTLESARPSHTSQYLCASSAWGTGAAEQFFGPGTRLTVL.

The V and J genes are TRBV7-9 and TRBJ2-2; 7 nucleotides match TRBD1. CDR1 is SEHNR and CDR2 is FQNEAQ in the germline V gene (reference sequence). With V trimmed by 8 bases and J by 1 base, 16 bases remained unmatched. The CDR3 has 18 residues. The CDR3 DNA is TGTGCCAGCCCATCCAGGGGCGTAAGGACAGGGAACACCGGGGAGCTGTTTTTT. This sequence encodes CASPSRGVRTGNTGELFF. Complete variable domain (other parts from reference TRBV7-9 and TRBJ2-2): DTGVSQNPRHKITKRGQNVTFRCDPISEHNRLYWYRQTLGQGPEFLTYFQNEAQLEKSRLLSDRFSAERPKGSFSTLEIQRTEQGDSAMYLCASPSRGVRTGNTGELFFGEGSRLTVL.

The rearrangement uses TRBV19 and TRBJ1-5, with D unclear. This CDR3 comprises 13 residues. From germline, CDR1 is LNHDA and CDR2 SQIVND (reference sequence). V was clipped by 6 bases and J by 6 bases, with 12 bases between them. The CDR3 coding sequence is TGTGCCAGTAGGATTCGGGGAAGTCAGCCCCAGCATTTT. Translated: CASRIRGSQPQHF.

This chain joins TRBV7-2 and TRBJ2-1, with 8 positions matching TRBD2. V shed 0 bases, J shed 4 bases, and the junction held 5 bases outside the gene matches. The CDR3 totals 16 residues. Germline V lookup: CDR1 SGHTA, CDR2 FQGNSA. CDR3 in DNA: TGTGCCAGCAGCTTAGCGAGGGCTAGCGGGTACAATGAGCAGTTCTTC. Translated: CASSLARASGYNEQFF.

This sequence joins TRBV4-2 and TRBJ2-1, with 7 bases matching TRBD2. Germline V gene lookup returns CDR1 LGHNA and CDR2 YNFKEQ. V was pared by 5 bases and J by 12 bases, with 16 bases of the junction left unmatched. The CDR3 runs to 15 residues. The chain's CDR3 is CASSKRAGMLVGQFF. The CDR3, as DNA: TGTGCCAGCAGCAAAAGAGCGGGGATGTTGGTGGGGCAGTTCTTC.

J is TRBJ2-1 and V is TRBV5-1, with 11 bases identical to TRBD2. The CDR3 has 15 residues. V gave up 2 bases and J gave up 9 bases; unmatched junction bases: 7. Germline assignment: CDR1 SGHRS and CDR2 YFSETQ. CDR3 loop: CASSFLSGGAGEQFF. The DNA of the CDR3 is TGCGCCAGCAGCTTTCTTAGCGGGGGGGCCGGTGAGCAGTTCTTC.

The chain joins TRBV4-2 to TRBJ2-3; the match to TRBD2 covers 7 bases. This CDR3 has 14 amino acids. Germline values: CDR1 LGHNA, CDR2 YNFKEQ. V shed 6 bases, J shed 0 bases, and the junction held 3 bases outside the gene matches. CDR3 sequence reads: CASSGGGSTDTQYF. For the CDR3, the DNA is TGTGCCAGCAGTGGGGGGGGAAGCACAGATACGCAGTATTTT.

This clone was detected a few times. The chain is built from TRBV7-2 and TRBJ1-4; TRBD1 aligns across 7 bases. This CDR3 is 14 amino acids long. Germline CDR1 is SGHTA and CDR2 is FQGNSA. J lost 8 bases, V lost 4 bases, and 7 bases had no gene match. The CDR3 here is CASSSRGREEKLFF. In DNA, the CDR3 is TGTGCCAGCAGCTCGAGGGGGCGGGAAGAAAAACTGTTTTTT.

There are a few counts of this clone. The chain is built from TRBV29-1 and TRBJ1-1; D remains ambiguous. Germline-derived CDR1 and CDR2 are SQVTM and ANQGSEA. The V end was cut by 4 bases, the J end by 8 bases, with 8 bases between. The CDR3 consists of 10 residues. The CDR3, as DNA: TGCAGCGTTGTAAGGGAGGAAGCTTTCTTT. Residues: CSVVREEAFF.

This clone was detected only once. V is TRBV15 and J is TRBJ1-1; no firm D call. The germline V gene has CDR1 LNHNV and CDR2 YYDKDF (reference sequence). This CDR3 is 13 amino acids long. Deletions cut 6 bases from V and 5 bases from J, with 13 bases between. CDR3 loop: CATSRRVETEAFF. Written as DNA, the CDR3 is TGTGCCACCAGTAGGAGGGTGGAGACTGAAGCTTTCTTT.

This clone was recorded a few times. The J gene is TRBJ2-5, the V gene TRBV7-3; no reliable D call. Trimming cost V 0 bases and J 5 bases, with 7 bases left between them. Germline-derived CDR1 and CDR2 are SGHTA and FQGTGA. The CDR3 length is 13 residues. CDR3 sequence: CASSLTPRETQYF. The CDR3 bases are TGTGCCAGCAGCTTAACTCCCAGGGAGACCCAGTACTTC.

The CDR3 region has the DNA TGTGCCAGTAGTACTCACCGGGGCACTGAAGCTTTCTTT. This translates into CASSTHRGTEAFF. The genes are TRBV19 and TRBJ1-1, with unresolved D. Germline CDR1 is LNHDA and CDR2 is SQIVND (reference sequence). The V end lost 4 bases, the J end lost 4 bases, and 10 bases lay between the germline ends. This CDR3 has 13 amino acids.

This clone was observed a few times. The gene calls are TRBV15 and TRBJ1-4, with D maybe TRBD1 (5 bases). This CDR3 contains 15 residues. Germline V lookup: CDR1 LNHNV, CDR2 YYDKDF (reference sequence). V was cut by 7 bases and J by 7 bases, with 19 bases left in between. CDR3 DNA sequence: TGTGCCACCACCCGTTCGGGGGTGAATGGTGAAAAACTGTTTTTT. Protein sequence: CATTRSGVNGEKLFF. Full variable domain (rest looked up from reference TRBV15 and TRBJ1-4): DAMVIQNPRYQVTQFGKPVTLSCSQTLNHNVMYWYQQKSSQAPKLLFHYYDKDFNNEADTPDNFQSRRPNTSFCFLDIRSPGLGDTAMYLCATTRSGVNGEKLFFGSGTQLSVL.

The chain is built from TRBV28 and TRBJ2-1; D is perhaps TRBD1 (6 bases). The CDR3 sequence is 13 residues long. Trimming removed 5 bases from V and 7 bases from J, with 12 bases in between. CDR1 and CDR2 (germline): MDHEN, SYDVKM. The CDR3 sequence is CASSAQGLNEQFF. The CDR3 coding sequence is TGTGCCAGCAGTGCACAGGGTCTGAATGAGCAGTTCTTC. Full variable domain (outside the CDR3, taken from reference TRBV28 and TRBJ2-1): DVKVTQSSRYLVKRTGEKVFLECVQDMDHENMFWYRQDPGLGLRLIYFSYDVKMKEKGDIPEGYSVSREKKERFSLILESASTNQTSMYLCASSAQGLNEQFFGPGTRLTVL.

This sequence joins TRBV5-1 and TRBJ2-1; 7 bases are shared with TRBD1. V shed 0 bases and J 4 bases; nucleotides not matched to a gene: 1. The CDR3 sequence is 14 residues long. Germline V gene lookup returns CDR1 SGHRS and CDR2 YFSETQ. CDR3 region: CASSLGDRYNEQFF. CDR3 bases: TGCGCCAGCAGCTTGGGGGACAGATACAATGAGCAGTTCTTC.

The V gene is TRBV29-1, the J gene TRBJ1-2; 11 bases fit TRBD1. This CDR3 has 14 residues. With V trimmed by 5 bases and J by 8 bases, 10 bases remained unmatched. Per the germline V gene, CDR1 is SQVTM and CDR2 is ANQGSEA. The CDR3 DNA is TGCAGCGTTTCTCTCGGGACAGGGGGACGGGGCTACACCTTC. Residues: CSVSLGTGGRGYTF.